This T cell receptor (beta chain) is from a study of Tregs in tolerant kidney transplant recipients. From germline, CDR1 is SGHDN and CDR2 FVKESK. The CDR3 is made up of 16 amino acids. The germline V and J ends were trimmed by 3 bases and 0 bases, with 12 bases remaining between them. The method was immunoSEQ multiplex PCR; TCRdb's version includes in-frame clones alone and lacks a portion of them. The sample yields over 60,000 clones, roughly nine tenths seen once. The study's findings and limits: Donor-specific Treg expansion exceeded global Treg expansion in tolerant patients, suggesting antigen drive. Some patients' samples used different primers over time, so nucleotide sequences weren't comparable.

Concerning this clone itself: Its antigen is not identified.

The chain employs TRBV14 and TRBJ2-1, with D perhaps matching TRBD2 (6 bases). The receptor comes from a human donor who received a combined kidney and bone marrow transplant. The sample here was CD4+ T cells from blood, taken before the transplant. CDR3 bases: TGTGCCAGCAGCCACCTTCCTAGCGTCTCCTACAATGAGCAGTTCTTC. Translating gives CASSHLPSVSYNEQFF.